Below, 2 T cell receptor beta chains from the same sample are listed, as sequenced in a study of blood T cell repertoires in COVID-19 (dated by TCRdb to 2020 to 2022). Library prep was done by the immunoSEQ multiplex PCR assay. TCRdb's version of the immuneACCESS table is confined to in-frame rearrangements and falls short of the full clone set. An unresolved V gene accounts for under half of the shortfall where checked; the remainder is of unknown origin. This sample has about 320,000 clones in its table, and around nine tenths of those were observed once. The top ten constitute roughly 11% of the sample. The source material was peripheral blood. These receptors originate from a woman in her twenties or thirties with COVID-19, enrolled during active disease.

The chain carries TRBV19 and TRBJ2-7, with 8 bases fitting TRBD2. In germline, CDR1 is LNHDA, CDR2 SQIVND (reference sequence). The CDR3 length is 16 residues. J gave up 4 bases and V 3 bases, and 11 bases lay outside the gene matches. The CDR3 DNA sequence: TGTGCCAGTAGTATTACCGCGGGGAGCGGGGGATACGAGCAGTACTTC. Its translation: CASSITAGSGGYEQYF.

This clone was detected once. The CDR3 sequence: CASSSGAQSSGNTIYF. In DNA, the CDR3 is TGTGCCAGCAGCTCAGGGGCTCAGTCCTCTGGAAACACCATATATTTT. The chain employs TRBV13 and TRBJ1-3; possible D gene TRBD1, 6 bases. The CDR3 totals 16 residues. V lost 4 bases and J lost 0, with 13 bases in between. CDR1 is PRHDT and CDR2 is FYEKMQ in the germline V gene (reference sequence).